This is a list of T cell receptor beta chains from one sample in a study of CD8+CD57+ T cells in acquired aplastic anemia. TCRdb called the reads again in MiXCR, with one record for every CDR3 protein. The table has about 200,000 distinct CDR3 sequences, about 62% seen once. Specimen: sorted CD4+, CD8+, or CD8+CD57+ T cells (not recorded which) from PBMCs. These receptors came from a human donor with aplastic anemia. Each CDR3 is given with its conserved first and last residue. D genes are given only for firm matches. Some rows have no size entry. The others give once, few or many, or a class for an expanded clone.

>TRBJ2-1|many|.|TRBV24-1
TGTGCCACCAGTGATGGGACAATCTACAATGAGCAGTTCTTC
CATSDGTIYNEQFF
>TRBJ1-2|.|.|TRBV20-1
TGCAGTGCTCCTGGGGCCTATGGCTACACCTTC
CSAPGAYGYTF
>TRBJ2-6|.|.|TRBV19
TGTGCCAGTAGGGAGGGGGGCTCTGGGGCCAACGTCCTGACTTTC
CASREGGSGANVLTF
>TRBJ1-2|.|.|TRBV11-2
TGTGCCAGCAGCTTAGATCCCTCAGGACAGGGCTACACCTTC
CASSLDPSGQGYTF
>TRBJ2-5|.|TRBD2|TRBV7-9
TGTGCCAGCAGCTGGGATAGCGGGGGGCCTTACTTCCAAGAGACCCAGTACTTC
CASSWDSGGPYFQETQYF
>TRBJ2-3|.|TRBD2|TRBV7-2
TGTGCCAGCAGTCCTCGATCCCGACTAGCGGGGGGGCGCGGCACAGATACGCAGTATTTT
CASSPRSRLAGGRGTDTQYF
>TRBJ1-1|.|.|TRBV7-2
TGTGCCAGCAGCTTAGTCAGGACAGCAGCTTTCTTT
CASSLVRTAAFF
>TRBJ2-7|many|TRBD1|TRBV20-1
TGCAGTGCTAGAGACCTAAAGAGGACAGGGGTAGTCGACGAGCAGTACTTC
CSARDLKRTGVVDEQYF
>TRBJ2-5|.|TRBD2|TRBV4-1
TGCGCCAGCAGCCAAGATCAGAGCGGGGGGGTCCGGGAGACCCAGTACTTC
CASSQDQSGGVRETQYF
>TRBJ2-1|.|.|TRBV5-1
TGCGCCAGCCACCCGGACGCCGGGGAGCAGTTCTTC
CASHPDAGEQFF
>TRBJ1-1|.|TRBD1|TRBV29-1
TGCAGCGTTCTAACAGGGGAGACTGAAGCTTTCTTT
CSVLTGETEAFF
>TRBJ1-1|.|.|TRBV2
TGTGCCAGCAGTGTAGAAGGTGGCACTGAAGCTTTCTTT
CASSVEGGTEAFF
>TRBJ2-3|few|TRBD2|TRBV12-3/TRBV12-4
TGTGCCAGCAGAGGACTAGCGGGAGGGCCAGATACGCAGTATTTT
CASRGLAGGPDTQYF
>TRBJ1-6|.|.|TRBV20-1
TGCAGTGCTAGGGTCGACTCACCCCTCCACTTT
CSARVDSPLHF
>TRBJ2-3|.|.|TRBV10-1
TGCGCCAGCAGTGAGGACGTAACTAGCACAGATACGCAGTATTTT
CASSEDVTSTDTQYF
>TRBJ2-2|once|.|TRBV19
TGTGCCAGTACCAACAGATACACCGGGGAGCTGTTTTTT
CASTNRYTGELFF
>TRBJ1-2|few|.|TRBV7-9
TGTGCCAGCAGCTTTCCGGGGTCCTATGGCTACACCTTC
CASSFPGSYGYTF
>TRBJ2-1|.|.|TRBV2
TGTGCCAGCAGTGCCCAGTCCTACAATGAGCAGTTCTTC
CASSAQSYNEQFF
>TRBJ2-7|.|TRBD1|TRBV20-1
TGCAGTGCTAGAGATCCGAGGGGACAGGGGGTAGACGAGCAGTACTTC
CSARDPRGQGVDEQYF
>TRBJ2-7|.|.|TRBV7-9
TGTGCCAGCAGCCCCCCCCGAGCAGGTGTTGGCGAGCAGTACTTC
CASSPPRAGVGEQYF
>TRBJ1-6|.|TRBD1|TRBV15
TGTGCCACCAGCAGAGATCCCAGTACAGGGGGGTCACCCCTCCACTTT
CATSRDPSTGGSPLHF
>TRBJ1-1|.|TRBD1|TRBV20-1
TGCAGAGCATACAGGACAGGACCAAACACTGAAGCTTTCTTT
CRAYRTGPNTEAFF
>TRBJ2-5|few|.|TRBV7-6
TGTGCCAGCAGCTTAGGGCGGACAGTCCAAGAGACCCAGTACTTC
CASSLGRTVQETQYF
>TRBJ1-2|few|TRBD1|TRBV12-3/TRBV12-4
TGTGCCAGCAGTACCCGAGATCGGACAGGGGCGAGGGTTGGCTACACCTTC
CASSTRDRTGARVGYTF
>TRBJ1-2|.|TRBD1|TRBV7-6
TGTGCCAGCAGCAACGAAGGGGACAGGGGAGGCCCCAACTATGGCTACACCTTC
CASSNEGDRGGPNYGYTF
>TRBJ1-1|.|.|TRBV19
TGTGCCAGTAGCCCTGGTCTTCTAGGAAGGACAGCTAAACCTGAAGCTTTCTTT
CASSPGLLGRTAKPEAFF
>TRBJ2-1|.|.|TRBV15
TGTGCCACCAGCAGAGTCGGACAGAGTTACAATGAGCAGTTCTTC
CATSRVGQSYNEQFF
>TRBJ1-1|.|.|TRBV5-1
TGCGCCAGCAGCTTGGAGGGGTACAGCGGCACTGAAGCTTTCTTT
CASSLEGYSGTEAFF
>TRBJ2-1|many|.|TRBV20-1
TGCAGTGCCAGGACTGATTCCTACAATGAGCAGTTCTTC
CSARTDSYNEQFF
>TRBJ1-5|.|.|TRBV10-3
TGTGCCATCAGTGAGTCGAGGGGGAATCAGCCCCAGCATTTT
CAISESRGNQPQHF
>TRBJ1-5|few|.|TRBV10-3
TGTGCCATCAGTGTTGGTGGGATCGATAGCAATCAGCCCCAGCATTTT
CAISVGGIDSNQPQHF
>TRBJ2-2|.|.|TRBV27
TGTGCCAGCAGTTTGAGGGAAACCGGGGAGCTGTTTTTT
CASSLRETGELFF
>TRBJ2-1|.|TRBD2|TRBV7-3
TGTGCCAGCAGCTTAGGGACTAGTCGGTCTAATGAGCAGTTCTTC
CASSLGTSRSNEQFF
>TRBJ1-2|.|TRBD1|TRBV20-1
TGCAGTGCACGGACAGGGGGCGGGTATGGCTACACCTTC
CSARTGGGYGYTF
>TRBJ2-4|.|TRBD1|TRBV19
TGTGCCAGTAGTCGACAGGGGGAAAACATTCAGTACTTC
CASSRQGENIQYF
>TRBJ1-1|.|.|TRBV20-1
TGCAGTGCTAGAGATCTGAACAGAATGAACACTGAAGCTTTCTTT
CSARDLNRMNTEAFF
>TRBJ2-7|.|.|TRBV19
TGTGCCAGTAGTACCCCTTGGGCTCCTAACGAGCAGTACTTC
CASSTPWAPNEQYF
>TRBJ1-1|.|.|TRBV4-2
TGTGCCAGCAGCCCTACCAAGGGAAACACTGAAGCTTTCTTT
CASSPTKGNTEAFF
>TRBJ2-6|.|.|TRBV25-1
TGTGCCAGCAGTGAATGGGGCAGGCCCTCTGGGGCCAACGTCCTGACTTTC
CASSEWGRPSGANVLTF
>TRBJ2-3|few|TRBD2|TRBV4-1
TGCGCCAGCAGCCAAGATGTCCCCGTCAGCGGGGGCACAGATACGCAGTATTTT
CASSQDVPVSGGTDTQYF
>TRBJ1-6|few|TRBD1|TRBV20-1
TGCAGTGCTAAACCGGGACAGGGGGCAAGTAGGTCACCCCTCCACTTT
CSAKPGQGASRSPLHF
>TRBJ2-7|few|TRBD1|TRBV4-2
TGTGCCAGCAGCCAAGGGCCGGGACAGGGTATGTACTTC
CASSQGPGQGMYF
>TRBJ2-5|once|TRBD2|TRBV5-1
TGCGCCAGCAGCTTGAGTCGTCGACTAGCGGGGGAAGGAGAGACCCAGTACTTC
CASSLSRRLAGEGETQYF
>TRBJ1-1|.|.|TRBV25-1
TGTGCCAGCAGTGAACGTCCGAACACTGAAGCTTTCTTT
CASSERPNTEAFF
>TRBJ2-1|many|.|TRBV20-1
TGCAGTGCTCCCTACGGGAGCCTCAATGAGCAGTTCTTC
CSAPYGSLNEQFF
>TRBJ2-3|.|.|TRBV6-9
TGTGCCAGCAGTTTTGGGACCCTCAGCACAGATACGCAGTATTTT
CASSFGTLSTDTQYF
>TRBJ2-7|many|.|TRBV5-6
TGTGCCAGCAGCTTCGTGGGAGGGGGGGGCTACGAGCAGTACTTC
CASSFVGGGGYEQYF
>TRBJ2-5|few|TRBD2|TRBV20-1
TGCAGTGCTAGCTTGTCTCAAGCGGGAGTCTCTGAGACCCAGTACTTC
CSASLSQAGVSETQYF
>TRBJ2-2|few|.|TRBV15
TGTGCCACCAGCAAACAGTCGAACACCGGGGAGCTGTTTTTT
CATSKQSNTGELFF
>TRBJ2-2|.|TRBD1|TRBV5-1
TGCGCCAGCAGCTCCGGGACAGGGTACACCGGGGAGCTGTTCTTT
CASSSGTGYTGELFF
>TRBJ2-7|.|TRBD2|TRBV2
TGTGCCACCGAAGAGGGTAGCGGGAGACTGTACTTC
CATEEGSGRLYF
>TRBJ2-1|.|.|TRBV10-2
TGCGCCAGCAGAATTTCCGGGAGCTCCTACAATGAGCAGTTCTTC
CASRISGSSYNEQFF